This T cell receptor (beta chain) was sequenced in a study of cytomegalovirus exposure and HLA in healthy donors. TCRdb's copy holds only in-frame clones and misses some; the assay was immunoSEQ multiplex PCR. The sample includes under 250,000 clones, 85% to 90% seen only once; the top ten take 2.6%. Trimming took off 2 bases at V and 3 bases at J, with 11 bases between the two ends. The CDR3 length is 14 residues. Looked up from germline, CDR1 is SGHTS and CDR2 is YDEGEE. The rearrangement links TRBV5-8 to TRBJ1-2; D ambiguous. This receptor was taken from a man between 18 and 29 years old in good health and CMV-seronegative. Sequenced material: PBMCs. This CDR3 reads CASSFLSVDYGYTF. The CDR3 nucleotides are TGTGCCAGCAGCTTTTTATCCGTCGACTATGGCTACACCTTC.